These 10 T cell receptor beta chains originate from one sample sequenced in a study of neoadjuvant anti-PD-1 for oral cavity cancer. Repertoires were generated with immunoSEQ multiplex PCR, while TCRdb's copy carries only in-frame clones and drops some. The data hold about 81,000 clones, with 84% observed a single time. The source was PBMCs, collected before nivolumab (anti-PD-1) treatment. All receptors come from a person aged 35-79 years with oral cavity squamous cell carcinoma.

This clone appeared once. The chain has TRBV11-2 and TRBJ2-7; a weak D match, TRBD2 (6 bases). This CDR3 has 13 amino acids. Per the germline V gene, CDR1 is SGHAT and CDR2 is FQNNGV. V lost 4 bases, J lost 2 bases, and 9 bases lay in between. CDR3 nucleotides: TGTGCCAGCAGCTCCCGGACTACCTACGAGCAGTACTTC. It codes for CASSSRTTYEQYF.

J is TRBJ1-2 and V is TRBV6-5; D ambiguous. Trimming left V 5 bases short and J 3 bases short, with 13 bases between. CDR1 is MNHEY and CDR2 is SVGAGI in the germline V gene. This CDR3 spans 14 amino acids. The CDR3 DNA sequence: TGTGCCAGCAGTCCAAGCCGAAGTTACTATGGCTACACCTTC. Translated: CASSPSRSYYGYTF.

CDR3 DNA sequence: TGCGCCAGCACGCTGAGGGACATCACAGATACGCAGTATTTT. As protein: CASTLRDITDTQYF. The chain links TRBV5-1 to TRBJ2-3, with D perhaps matching TRBD1 (6 bases). CDR1 SGHRS and CDR2 YFSETQ come from the germline V gene. Trimming removed 6 bases at V and 2 bases at J, with 13 bases between. The CDR3 runs 14 residues. Supplemented by reference TRBV5-1 and TRBJ2-3, the full variable domain reads KAGVTQTPRYLIKTRGQQVTLSCSPISGHRSVSWYQQTPGQGLQFLFEYFSETQRNKGNFPGRFSGRQFSNSRSEMNVSTLELGDSALYLCASTLRDITDTQYFGPGTRLTVL.

CDR3 nucleotide sequence: TGTGCCAGCAGTTACTCTGGGCGGGGACTCACAGATACGCAGTATTTT. Its translation: CASSYSGRGLTDTQYF. V is TRBV6-5 and J is TRBJ2-3, with D maybe TRBD2 (6 bases). The germline gives CDR1 MNHEY, CDR2 SVGAGI. CDR3 length: 16 residues. The V gene lost 0 bases and the J gene lost 2 bases, with 12 bases spanning the gap.

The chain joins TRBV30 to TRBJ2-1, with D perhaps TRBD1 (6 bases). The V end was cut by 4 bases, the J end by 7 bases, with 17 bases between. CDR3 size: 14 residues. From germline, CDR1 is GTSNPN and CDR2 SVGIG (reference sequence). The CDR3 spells CAWTGDNRMNEQFF. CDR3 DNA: TGTGCCTGGACAGGGGACAACCGAATGAATGAGCAGTTCTTC.

The DNA for the CDR3 is TGTGCCAGCAGTGAACTTTGGGCGTCGACAGATACGCAGTATTTT. This encodes CASSELWASTDTQYF. The chain links TRBV2 to TRBJ2-3; no definite D call. Trimming cost V 2 bases and J 3 bases, with 12 bases left between them. Germline lookup yields CDR1 SNHLY and CDR2 FYNNEI. The CDR3 runs 15 residues.

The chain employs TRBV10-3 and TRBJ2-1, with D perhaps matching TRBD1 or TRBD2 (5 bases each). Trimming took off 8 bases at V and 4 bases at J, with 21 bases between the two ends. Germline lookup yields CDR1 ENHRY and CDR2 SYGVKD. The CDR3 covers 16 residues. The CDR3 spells CAISQIDTGPYNEQFF. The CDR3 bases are TGTGCCATCTCGCAAATTGATACGGGGCCGTACAATGAGCAGTTCTTC.

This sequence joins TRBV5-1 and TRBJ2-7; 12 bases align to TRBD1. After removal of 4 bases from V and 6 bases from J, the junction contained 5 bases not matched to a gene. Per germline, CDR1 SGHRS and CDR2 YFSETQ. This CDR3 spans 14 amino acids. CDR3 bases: TGCGCCAGCAGCCCCGGGACAGGGGGCTTCGAGCAGTACTTC. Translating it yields CASSPGTGGFEQYF.

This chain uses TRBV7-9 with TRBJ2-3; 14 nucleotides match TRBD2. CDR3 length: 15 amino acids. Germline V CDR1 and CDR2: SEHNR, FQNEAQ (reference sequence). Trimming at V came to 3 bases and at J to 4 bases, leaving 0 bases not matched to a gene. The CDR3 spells CASSLGLAGADTQYF. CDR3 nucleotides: TGTGCCAGCAGCTTGGGACTAGCGGGAGCAGATACGCAGTATTTT.

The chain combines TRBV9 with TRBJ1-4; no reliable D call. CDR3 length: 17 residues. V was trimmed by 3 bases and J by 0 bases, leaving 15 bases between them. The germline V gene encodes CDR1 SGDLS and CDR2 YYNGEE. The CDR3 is CASSATGPAATNEKLFF. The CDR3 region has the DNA TGTGCCAGCAGCGCAACCGGGCCTGCCGCAACTAATGAAAAACTGTTTTTT. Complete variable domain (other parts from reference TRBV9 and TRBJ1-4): DSGVTQTPKHLITATGQRVTLRCSPRSGDLSVYWYQQSLDQGLQFLIQYYNGEERAKGNILERFSAQQFPDLHSELNLSSLELGDSALYFCASSATGPAATNEKLFFGSGTQLSVL.